The 22 T cell receptor beta chains below come from one sample, sequenced in a study of T-cell memory formation after mild COVID-19. Using its own MiXCR run on the 5' RACE reads, TCRdb lists one record per CDR3 protein. The table lists 34,000 or so distinct CDR3 sequences, approximately 8.3% of them singletons. The sequenced sample was PBMCs or a T cell subset sorted from them (not recorded which). All receptors come from a man younger than 35 who had mild COVID-19 (a few samples of this study predate the infection). Cell type and time point are not known.

This clonotype was found many times. J is TRBJ1-1 and V is TRBV29-1, with 7 bases matching TRBD1. J was trimmed by 11 bases and V by 7 bases; bases with no gene match: 10. CDR1 is SQVTM, CDR2 ANQGSEA, per germline. The CDR3 extends over 11 amino acids. The CDR3 is CSGGRQGYAFF. Here the CDR3 DNA reads TGCAGCGGGGGGCGACAGGGCTATGCTTTCTTT.

This clonotype was observed at least ten times. The rearrangement joins TRBV2 to TRBJ2-1; perhaps TRBD2 as D (6 bases). This CDR3 has 14 amino acids. Germline V gene lookup returns CDR1 SNHLY and CDR2 FYNNEI. Deletions cut 8 bases from V and 0 bases from J, with 11 bases between. This CDR3 reads CASLALNSYNEQFF. In nucleotides, the CDR3 is TGTGCCAGCCTAGCGCTAAACTCCTACAATGAGCAGTTCTTC.

This clonotype has ten or more counts. This chain connects TRBV5-1 to TRBJ2-3, with a weak D call TRBD1 (5 bases). V shed 1 base and J shed 5 bases, with 17 bases lying between them. The CDR3 has 16 residues. CDR1 and CDR2 from the germline V gene are SGHRS and YFSETQ. For the CDR3, the DNA is TGCGCCAGCAGCTTGCTGGAATCTGGGCAGGGAGATACGCAGTATTTT. Translation: CASSLLESGQGDTQYF.

The CDR3 sequence: CSALGQGYGYTF. Written as DNA, the CDR3 is TGCAGTGCCTTGGGACAGGGTTATGGCTACACCTTC. The chain uses TRBV20-1 and TRBJ1-2, with 9 nucleotides matching TRBD1. In germline, CDR1 is DFQATT, CDR2 SNEGSKA (reference sequence). The length of the CDR3 is 12 residues. Trimming took 6 bases from V and 5 from J; bases not matched to a gene: 4.

This clonotype was detected many times. The chain couples TRBV5-1 to TRBJ2-3, with D maybe TRBD2 (6 bases). Trimming stripped 6 bases from V and 1 base from J, with 15 bases between. Germline-derived CDR1 and CDR2 are SGHRS and YFSETQ. This CDR3 spans 15 amino acids. CDR3 residues: CASIRGSGGTDTQYF. The CDR3, as DNA: TGCGCCAGCATCCGAGGTAGCGGAGGCACAGATACGCAGTATTTT.

This clonotype occurred many times. J is TRBJ1-1 and V is TRBV11-2; D not resolved. The ends were cut back, 1 base at V and 4 bases at J, with 7 bases in the middle. Germline V CDR1 and CDR2: SGHAT, FQNNGV. CDR3 length equals 13 residues. The CDR3 bases are TGTGCCAGCAGCTTAGTGCACAGCACTGAAGCTTTCTTT. This encodes CASSLVHSTEAFF. The whole variable domain, filled in from reference TRBV11-2 and TRBJ1-1, reads EAGVAQSPRYKIIEKRQSVAFWCNPISGHATLYWYQQILGQGPKLLIQFQNNGVVDDSQLPKDRFSAERLKGVDSTLKIQPAKLEDSAVYLCASSLVHSTEAFFGQGTRLTVV.

This clonotype is labeled as medium-sized. This rearrangement joins TRBV12-3 or TRBV12-4 to TRBJ2-2; D gene unclear. Trimming took 1 base from V and 4 from J, leaving 7 bases between them. This CDR3 is 14 amino acids long. The CDR3 protein is CASSLGASTGELFF. In nucleotides, the CDR3 is TGTGCCAGCAGTTTAGGTGCCAGCACCGGGGAGCTGTTTTTT.

To note about this clonotype: A read error may produce the germline difference seen at one junction end. V and J are TRBV20-1 and TRBJ2-5; TRBD1 matches at 9 bases. CDR3 length: 16 amino acids. Per germline, CDR1 DFQATT and CDR2 SNEGSKA (reference sequence). CDR3: CSPRSLSDRGQETQYF. In DNA form, the CDR3 reads TGCAGTCCTAGATCGCTCTCGGACAGGGGCCAAGAGACCCAGTACTTC.

This clonotype showed up many times. This chain links TRBV11-2 with TRBJ2-1; 11 bases fit TRBD1. The CDR3 loop spans 18 amino acids. The ends lost 5 bases at V and 0 bases at J; junction bases unmatched: 9. Germline-derived CDR1 and CDR2 are SGHAT and FQNNGV. CDR3 nucleotide sequence: TGTGCCAGCAGCCACGGGACAGGGGGACGCCTCTCCTACAATGAGCAGTTCTTC. This sequence encodes CASSHGTGGRLSYNEQFF.

This clonotype was observed at least ten times. This chain connects TRBV7-9 to TRBJ1-1; D unresolved. The germline CDR1 and CDR2 sequences are SEHNR and FQNEAQ (reference sequence). There are 15 residues in the CDR3. V was trimmed by 1 base and J by 3 bases, leaving 12 bases between them. Here the CDR3 DNA reads TGTGCCAGCAGCTTAGGGGTTGGGGTCTACACTGAAGCTTTCTTT. It encodes CASSLGVGVYTEAFF. Full variable domain (missing parts from reference TRBV7-9 and TRBJ1-1): DTGVSQNPRHKITKRGQNVTFRCDPISEHNRLYWYRQTLGQGPEFLTYFQNEAQLEKSRLLSDRFSAERPKGSFSTLEIQRTEQGDSAMYLCASSLGVGVYTEAFFGQGTRLTVV.

In its sample, this clonotype was seen many times. This sequence joins TRBV20-1 and TRBJ2-1, with D maybe TRBD2 (6 bases). This CDR3 is built from 14 residues. V lost 4 bases, J lost 0 bases, and 10 bases lay in between. Germline V gene sequence: CDR1 DFQATT, CDR2 SNEGSKA (reference sequence). CDR3 coding DNA: TGCAGTGCTACAGGACTACGCTCCTACAATGAGCAGTTCTTC. Its translation is CSATGLRSYNEQFF.

The chain employs TRBV12-3 or TRBV12-4 and TRBJ1-5, with D possibly being TRBD1 (6 bases). The V end lost 2 bases, the J end lost 2 bases, and 10 bases lay between the germline ends. This CDR3 is built from 15 residues. CDR3 in DNA: TGTGCCAGCAGTTTAACTGGGGGCCGCAATCAGCCCCAGCATTTT. This encodes CASSLTGGRNQPQHF.

This clonotype has at least ten counts. This sequence joins TRBV4-2 and TRBJ2-3; D unclear. Germline CDR1 reads LGHNA; CDR2 reads YNFKEQ. The CDR3 is 14 residues long. V gave up 0 bases and J gave up 6 bases, with 10 bases separating them. In DNA form, the CDR3 reads TGTGCCAGCAGCCAAGAGCCAGGATCGGATACGCAGTATTTT. This gives the protein CASSQEPGSDTQYF.

Many counts were recorded for this clonotype. V gene TRBV20-1 combines with J gene TRBJ1-2; D is ambiguous. This CDR3 is 14 amino acids long. Germline CDR1 is DFQATT and CDR2 is SNEGSKA (reference sequence). Trimming took off 0 bases at V and 4 bases at J, with 12 bases between the two ends. CDR3 loop: CSARDWSGSYGYTF. CDR3 nucleotides: TGCAGTGCTAGAGATTGGTCAGGATCCTATGGCTACACCTTC.

This clonotype was observed many times. The chain couples TRBV7-9 to TRBJ2-1; 9 bases agree with TRBD2. Per the germline V gene, CDR1 is SEHNR and CDR2 is FQNEAQ (reference sequence). The ends lost 0 bases at V and 4 bases at J; junction bases unmatched: 1. The CDR3 totals 15 residues. For the CDR3, the DNA is TGTGCCAGCAGCTTAGCACTAGCGGGTTACAATGAGCAGTTCTTC. Protein sequence: CASSLALAGYNEQFF.

As for this clonotype: A read error may be the cause here, since a much bigger clone is one base away. The rearrangement links TRBV11-3 to TRBJ2-3, with no clear D. Germline CDR1 reads SGHNT; CDR2 reads YENEEA. CDR3 length equals 12 residues. The CDR3 is CASGLVPDTQYF. The CDR3 coding sequence is TGTGCCAGCGGCTTAGTTCCAGATACGCAGTATTTT.

This chain uses TRBV5-1 with TRBJ2-3; a possible D gene is TRBD2 (6 bases). The CDR3 is 15 amino acids. The germline V and J ends were trimmed by 3 bases and 8 bases, with 19 bases remaining between them. In germline, CDR1 is SGHRS, CDR2 YFSETQ. CDR3 sequence: CASSSGLAAKTTQYF. CDR3 nucleotide sequence: TGCGCCAGCAGCTCGGGACTGGCTGCTAAAACTACGCAGTATTTT.

This clonotype showed up just a few times. This chain links TRBV5-1 with TRBJ2-6; D uncertain. V was cut by 4 bases and J by 0 bases, with 5 bases left in between. Germline CDR1 and CDR2: SGHRS and YFSETQ. This CDR3 comprises 14 residues. CDR3 in amino acids: CASSPDSGANVLTF. DNA of the CDR3: TGCGCCAGCAGCCCGGACTCTGGGGCCAACGTCCTGACTTTC.

J is TRBJ1-1 and V is TRBV13; D is possibly TRBD1 (6 bases). V was clipped by 5 bases and J by 0 bases, with 13 bases between them. This CDR3 has 15 residues. CDR1 and CDR2 (germline): PRHDT, FYEKMQ (reference sequence). Here the CDR3 reads CASSEYGTLNTEAFF. The CDR3 nucleotides are TGTGCCAGCAGCGAATACGGGACACTGAACACTGAAGCTTTCTTT.

This clonotype has a count of ten or more. The chain has TRBV24-1 and TRBJ2-2; 8 positions agree with TRBD2. V gave up 4 bases and J gave up 4 bases; unmatched junction bases: 7. Germline values: CDR1 KGHDR, CDR2 SFDVKD. This CDR3 has 16 residues. CDR3 amino acids: CATSDSFGGVTGELFF. The DNA for the CDR3 is TGTGCCACCAGTGACTCCTTCGGGGGGGTCACCGGGGAGCTGTTTTTT.

The chain combines TRBV30 with TRBJ2-2; tentatively, D is TRBD2 (6 bases). Germline assignment: CDR1 GTSNPN and CDR2 SVGIG (reference sequence). CDR3 size: 14 residues. V lost 0 bases, J lost 5 bases, and 10 bases lay in between. This CDR3 reads CAWSVGGETGELFF. The CDR3 DNA reads TGTGCCTGGAGTGTCGGGGGTGAGACCGGGGAGCTGTTTTTT.

This clonotype has ten or more counts. V and J are TRBV6-2 or TRBV6-3 and TRBJ2-1; 9 bases align to TRBD1. CDR3 length equals 15 residues. After removal of 5 bases from V and 0 bases from J, the junction contained 2 bases not matched to a gene. In germline, CDR1 is MNHEY, CDR2 SVGEGT. CDR3 sequence: CASSPTGGSYNEQFF. CDR3 bases: TGTGCCAGCAGTCCGACAGGGGGCTCCTACAATGAGCAGTTCTTC.